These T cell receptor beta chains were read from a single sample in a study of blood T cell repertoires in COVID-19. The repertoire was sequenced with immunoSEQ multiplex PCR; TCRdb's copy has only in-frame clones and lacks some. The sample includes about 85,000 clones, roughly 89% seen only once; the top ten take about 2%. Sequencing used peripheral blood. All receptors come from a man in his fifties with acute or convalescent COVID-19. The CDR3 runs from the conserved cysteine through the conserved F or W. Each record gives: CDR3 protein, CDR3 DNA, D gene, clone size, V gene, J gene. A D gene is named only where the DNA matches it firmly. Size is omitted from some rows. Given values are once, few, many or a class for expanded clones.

CASSESGQPKPQHF	TGCGCCAGCAGTGAGTCTGGACAGCCTAAGCCCCAGCATTTT	-	-	TRBV10-1	TRBJ1-5
CASSSGGGYTIYF	TGTGCCAGCAGTAGCGGGGGAGGGTACACCATATATTTT	-	-	TRBV12-3/TRBV12-4	TRBJ1-3
CASSQDMSGGTDTQYF	TGTGCCAGCAGCCAAGATATGTCGGGGGGCACAGATACGCAGTATTTT	-	once	TRBV3-1/TRBV3-2	TRBJ2-3
CASSPEGQLTDTQYF	TGTGCCAGCAGCCCCGAGGGACAGCTCACAGATACGCAGTATTTT	TRBD1	once	TRBV5-6	TRBJ2-3
CASSPPQRGAQETQYF	TGTGCCAGCTCACCACCCCAGCGGGGGGCCCAAGAGACCCAGTACTTC	TRBD2	-	TRBV18	TRBJ2-5
CASSEWGWEGLYEQYF	TGTGCCAGCAGTGAATGGGGCTGGGAAGGGCTTTACGAGCAGTACTTC	-	once	TRBV6-1	TRBJ2-7
CASSFGQGLFNEQFF	TGTGCCAGCAGCTTCGGACAGGGCTTGTTTAATGAGCAGTTCTTC	TRBD1	-	TRBV11-3	TRBJ2-1
CASSPRGSNPQNTEAFF	TGTGCCAGCTCACCAAGGGGCAGTAACCCCCAGAACACTGAAGCTTTCTTT	-	-	TRBV18	TRBJ1-1
CASSPRQQLEKLFF	TGTGCCAGTAGTCCCCGACAGCAACTGGAAAAACTGTTTTTT	-	-	TRBV19	TRBJ1-4
CASSSPPGTIYF	TGTGCCAGCAGCTCCCCTCCCGGCACCATATATTTT	-	-	TRBV7-2	TRBJ1-3
CASSLSGGYGYTF	TGTGCCAGCAGCCTTTCAGGGGGCTATGGCTACACCTTC	TRBD1	once	TRBV3-1/TRBV3-2	TRBJ1-2
CAWSVHGSSYNSPLHF	TGTGCCTGGAGTGTACATGGGAGCTCCTATAATTCACCCCTCCACTTT	-	-	TRBV30	TRBJ1-6
CASSSRLAGETQYF	TGTGCCAGCAGCAGCAGACTAGCGGGGGAGACCCAGTACTTC	TRBD2	-	TRBV5-6	TRBJ2-5
CASSQRGLRLETQYF	TGTGCCAGCAGCCAGAGGGGGCTTAGACTGGAGACCCAGTACTTC	TRBD1	-	TRBV3-1/TRBV3-2	TRBJ2-5
CASSSLGIEQFF	TGTGCCAGCAGCTCCCTAGGCATAGAGCAGTTCTTC	-	-	TRBV7-2	TRBJ2-1
CASSRNGGGTQYF	TGTGCCAGCAGCCGTAATGGGGGGGGGACCCAGTACTTC	TRBD2	-	TRBV11-1	TRBJ2-5
CASSLGTSGRSHEQYF	TGCGCCAGCAGCTTGGGGACTAGCGGGAGAAGCCACGAGCAGTACTTC	TRBD2	-	TRBV5-1	TRBJ2-7
CASSQDRALSGPYNEQFF	TGCGCCAGCAGCCAAGATCGAGCCCTCAGCGGCCCCTACAATGAGCAGTTCTTC	-	-	TRBV4-1	TRBJ2-1
CASSVTGTGGYTF	TGTGCCAGTAGCGTGACAGGGACAGGCGGCTACACCTTC	TRBD1	-	TRBV19	TRBJ1-2
CASSQSRESYTDTQYF	TGCGCCAGCAGCCAATCGCGGGAGAGTTACACAGATACGCAGTATTTT	TRBD2	-	TRBV4-1	TRBJ2-3
CASGGVFITGELFF	TGTGCCAGTGGGGGGGTATTTATCACCGGGGAGCTGTTTTTT	TRBD2	-	TRBV19	TRBJ2-2
CASTVQGANTEAFF	TGTGCCAGCACTGTACAGGGGGCGAACACTGAAGCTTTCTTT	TRBD1	-	TRBV7-9	TRBJ1-1
CATSARAGGQNTQYF	TGTGCCACCAGTGCCCGAGCGGGGGGGCAAAATACGCAGTATTTT	TRBD2	once	TRBV24-1	TRBJ2-3
CASSQGGGLTEAFF	TGTGCCAGCAGCCAAGGGGGGGGTTTGACTGAAGCTTTCTTT	-	-	TRBV14	TRBJ1-1
CASSQEEQGRPQHF	TGCGCCAGCAGCCAAGAGGAACAGGGACGGCCCCAGCATTTT	-	-	TRBV4-1	TRBJ1-5
CAITRGYGYTF	TGTGCCATTACTAGAGGGTATGGCTACACCTTC	-	-	TRBV28	TRBJ1-2
CASSKPRQGLYSNQPQHF	TGTGCCAGCAGCAAACCACGACAGGGATTATATAGCAATCAGCCCCAGCATTTT	TRBD1	-	TRBV28	TRBJ1-5
CAISERAPYEQYF	TGTGCCATCAGTGAGCGTGCCCCCTACGAACAGTACTTC	-	-	TRBV10-3	TRBJ2-7
CASSWGVPDSGANVLTF	TGCGCCAGCAGCTGGGGGGTGCCCGACTCTGGGGCCAACGTCCTGACTTTC	-	-	TRBV5-1	TRBJ2-6
CASNPGQGALTDTQYF	TGCGCCAGCAATCCAGGACAGGGGGCTTTGACAGATACGCAGTATTTT	TRBD1	once	TRBV5-1	TRBJ2-3
CASGQGTGELFF	TGTGCCAGCGGTCAGGGCACCGGGGAGCTGTTTTTT	-	-	TRBV2	TRBJ2-2
CASSILDRANYGYTF	TGTGCCAGTAGTATTCTGGACAGGGCTAACTATGGCTACACCTTC	TRBD1	-	TRBV19	TRBJ1-2
CASREAYGYTF	TGCGCCAGCAGGGAGGCCTATGGCTACACCTTC	-	-	TRBV5-1	TRBJ1-2
CASSLGGHPPDTQYF	TGTGCCAGCAGCTTAGGGGGACACCCCCCAGATACGCAGTATTTT	-	-	TRBV11-3	TRBJ2-3
CASSLGGRGQDTQYF	TGCGCCAGCAGCTTGGGCGGCAGGGGGCAAGATACGCAGTATTTT	TRBD1	-	TRBV5-1	TRBJ2-3
CASSETGSTDTQYF	TGTGCCAGCAGTGAAACAGGGAGCACAGATACGCAGTATTTT	-	-	TRBV6-4	TRBJ2-3